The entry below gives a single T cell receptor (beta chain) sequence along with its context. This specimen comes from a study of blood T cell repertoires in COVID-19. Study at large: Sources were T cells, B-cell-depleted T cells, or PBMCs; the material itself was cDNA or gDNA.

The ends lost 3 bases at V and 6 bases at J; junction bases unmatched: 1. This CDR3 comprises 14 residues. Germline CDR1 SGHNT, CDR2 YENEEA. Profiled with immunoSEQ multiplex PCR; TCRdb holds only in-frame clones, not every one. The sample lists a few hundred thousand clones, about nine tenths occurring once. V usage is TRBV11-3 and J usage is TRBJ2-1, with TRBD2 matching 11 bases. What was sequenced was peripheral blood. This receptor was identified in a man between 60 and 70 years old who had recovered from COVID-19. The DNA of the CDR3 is TGTGCCAGCAGCTTGGGACTAGCGGTCAATGAGCAGTTCTTC. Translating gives CASSLGLAVNEQFF.